These T cell receptor beta chains were read from a single sample in a study of T cell repertoires in cytomegalovirus infection. TCRdb reprocessed the reads via MiXCR and lists one record per CDR3 protein. The sample holds 400,000 or so distinct CDR3 sequences, over 15% seen once. The sequencing input was PBMCs. The receptors derive from a human donor in good health (CMV status not recorded). Some clones in this sample may be carry-over from other donors' samples. Each CDR3 is given with its conserved first and last residue. Fields, in order: V gene, CDR3 protein.

>TRBV5-4
CASSFVADTQYF
>TRBV4-1
CASSQGQLTNREQFF
>TRBV6-2/TRBV6-3
CASSFGWTEAFF
>TRBV15
CATSRQGALSYTF
>TRBV28
CASSFHLATTRYEQYF
>TRBV20-1
CSAPGQVNNEQFF
>TRBV18
CASSGVGNVHEQYF
>TRBV7-8
CASSLLAGPYNEQFF
>TRBV7-8
CASSLLGTANTEAFF
>TRBV29-1
CSVGATGATLYEQYF
>TRBV3-1
CASSQDLGGSTDTQYF
>TRBV6-5
CASSFITRVGGYTF
>TRBV12-3/TRBV12-4
CASSGTGYTEAFF
>TRBV10-3
CAIRNGGGWGTDTQYF
>TRBV7-8
CASSSRGRHEQYF
>TRBV7-2
CASSPSGPSSYEQYF
>TRBV19
CASSPQRESPSDTQYF
>TRBV29-1
CSVEGKLSGRGNEQFF
>TRBV15
CATSRDSGSNQPQHF
>TRBV18
CASSPHSTNEKLFF
>TRBV7-2
CASSLMTKDTLHF
>TRBV27
CASSPGTGGTLHF
>TRBV6-2/TRBV6-3
CASRRLSRTGQSNHAFYEQYF
>TRBV5-4
CASSSGGAVKTQYF
>TRBV6-5
CASSYSPSGSNEQFF
>TRBV18
CASSPPMTSGSTDTQYF
>TRBV6-5
CASSYVRGLTYGYTF
>TRBV28
CASSLYTSNQPQHF
>TRBV20-1
CSAIKLAGDYDTQYF
>TRBV20-1
CSALGARVGTQYF
>TRBV10-3
CAARTEEKLFF
>TRBV20-1
CSARSSSGDRGFDEQYF
>TRBV7-8
CASSYEAQARDGYTF
>TRBV27
CASSPLGQAGANVLTF
>TRBV18
CASSTATGGLSYTF
>TRBV3-1
CASSQLGLSGNTIYF
>TRBV7-2
CASSFSGSDQPQHF
>TRBV5-1
CASSFAPNQPQHF
>TRBV7-2
CASSLQASIGGEQFF
>TRBV6-2/TRBV6-3
CASRRGRGDEQYF
>TRBV29-1
CSAQRGLDGYTF
>TRBV6-2/TRBV6-3
CATNLRRNSYNEQFF
>TRBV5-4
CASSFPRTSGLSTDTQYF
>TRBV29-1
CSVGQDTTVMNTEAFF
>TRBV7-8
CASSYGATGGLSYTF
>TRBV7-4
CASSLAPEEKIGSNQPQHF
>TRBV6-1
CASSRYGRRVLHF
>TRBV7-2
CASSPGDAGYTF